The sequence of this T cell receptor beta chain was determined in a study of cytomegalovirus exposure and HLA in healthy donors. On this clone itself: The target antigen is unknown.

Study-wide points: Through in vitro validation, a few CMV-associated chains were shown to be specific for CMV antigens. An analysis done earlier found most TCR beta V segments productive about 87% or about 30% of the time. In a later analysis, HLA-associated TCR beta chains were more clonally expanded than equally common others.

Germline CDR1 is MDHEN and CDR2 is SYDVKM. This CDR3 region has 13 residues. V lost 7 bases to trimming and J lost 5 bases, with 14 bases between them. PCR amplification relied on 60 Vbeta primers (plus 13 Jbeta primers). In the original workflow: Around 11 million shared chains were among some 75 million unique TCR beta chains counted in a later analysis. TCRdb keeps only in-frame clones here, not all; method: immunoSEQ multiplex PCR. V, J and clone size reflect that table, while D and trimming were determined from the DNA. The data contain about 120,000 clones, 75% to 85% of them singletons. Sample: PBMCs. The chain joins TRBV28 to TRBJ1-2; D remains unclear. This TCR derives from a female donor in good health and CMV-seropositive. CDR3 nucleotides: TGTGCCAGCAAGGTTTCGACAAATTATGGCTACACCTTC. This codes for CASKVSTNYGYTF.